A single T cell receptor (beta chain) is shown here with its context. One Seattle source followed patients from active infection through their disease course. The assay was immunoSEQ multiplex PCR, and TCRdb's table has in-frame clones only and misses some. The top ten clones hold approximately 20% of a sample with almost 95,000 clones, around nine tenths of them seen once. The record originates from a study of blood T cell repertoires in COVID-19. Overall study context: Acute and convalescent COVID-19 specimens originated in the United States, Italy and Spain.

The sample taken for sequencing was peripheral blood. The source is a woman aged 55-69 years with COVID-19, enrolled during active disease.

The CDR3 DNA follows: TGTGCCTGGAGCCGCCCGGGACAGGGTAGTAACAGGTCGACAGATACGCAGTATTTT. It yields the protein CAWSRPGQGSNRSTDTQYF. This chain links TRBV30 with TRBJ2-3; TRBD1 matches at 9 bases. The CDR3 covers 19 residues. Trimming at V came to 3 bases and at J to 3 bases, leaving 19 bases not matched to a gene. CDR1 GTSNPN and CDR2 SVGIG come from the germline V gene (reference sequence).